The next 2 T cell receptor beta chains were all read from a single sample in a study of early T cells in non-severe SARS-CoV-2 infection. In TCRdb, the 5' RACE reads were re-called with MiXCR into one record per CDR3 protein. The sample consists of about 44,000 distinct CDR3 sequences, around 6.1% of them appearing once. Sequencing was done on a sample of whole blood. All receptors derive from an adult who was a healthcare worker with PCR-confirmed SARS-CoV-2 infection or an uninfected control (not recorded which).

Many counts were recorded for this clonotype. CDR3 loop: CASTPRGSQETQYF. DNA of the CDR3: TGTGCCAGCACCCCCAGGGGATCCCAAGAGACCCAGTACTTC. V and J are TRBV6-6 and TRBJ2-5, with TRBD1 as a possible D gene (6 bases). V was pared by 7 bases and J by 1 base, with 13 bases between. The length of the CDR3 is 14 residues. CDR1 and CDR2 (germline): MNHNY, SVGAGI (reference sequence).

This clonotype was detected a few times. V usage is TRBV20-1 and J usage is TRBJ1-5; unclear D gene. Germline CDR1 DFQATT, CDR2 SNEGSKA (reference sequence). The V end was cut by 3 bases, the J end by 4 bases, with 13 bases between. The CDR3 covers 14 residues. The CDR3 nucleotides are TGCAGTGCTAGCTTTGTCGGTGGGAATCAGCCCCAGCATTTT. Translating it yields CSASFVGGNQPQHF.